These 31 T cell receptor beta chains were all obtained from the same sample, sequenced in a study of blood T cell repertoires in COVID-19. Here immunoSEQ multiplex PCR was the method, and the copy in TCRdb shows in-frame clones only, minus some. The table has fewer than 90,000 clones, roughly 87% seen once; the top ten hold approximately 15%. The sequencing sample was made of peripheral blood. The source is a male donor with acute or convalescent COVID-19.

The chain has TRBV5-1 and TRBJ2-5; TRBD2 agrees at 11 bases. The V gene end was trimmed by 6 bases and the J gene end by 2 bases; junction bases not matched to a gene: 6. The CDR3 is 15 amino acids. Germline V gene data show CDR1 as SGHRS and CDR2 as YFSETQ. The CDR3 reads CASIPGLAEQETQYF. In DNA, the CDR3 is TGCGCCAGCATTCCGGGACTAGCGGAACAAGAGACCCAGTACTTC.

V is TRBV9 and J is TRBJ2-3, with 7 bases identical to TRBD2. This CDR3 region has 16 residues. V shed 2 bases and J 2 bases; nucleotides not matched to a gene: 8. Germline lookup yields CDR1 SGDLS and CDR2 YYNGEE. Here the CDR3 reads CASSVRQGGITDTQYF. The DNA for the CDR3 is TGTGCCAGCAGCGTCCGGCAGGGAGGGATCACAGATACGCAGTATTTT.

The V call is TRBV2, the J call TRBJ2-2; TRBD2 matches 11 bases. Trimming removed 6 bases from V and 2 bases from J; junction bases left unmatched: 5. CDR1 and CDR2 from the germline V gene are SNHLY and FYNNEI. The CDR3 extends over 16 amino acids. This CDR3 reads CASRALAGANTGELFF. The CDR3 nucleotides read TGTGCCAGCAGGGCACTAGCGGGGGCCAACACCGGGGAGCTGTTTTTT.

The rearrangement links TRBV12-3 or TRBV12-4 to TRBJ2-5; no reliable D call. V gave up 5 bases and J gave up 4 bases, with 5 bases separating them. The CDR3 totals 11 residues. As DNA, the CDR3 is TGTGCCAGCAGTCAGATAGAGACCCAGTACTTC. This translates into CASSQIETQYF.

This sequence joins TRBV6-1 and TRBJ1-2; D unresolved. V lost 4 bases and J 6 bases, leaving 21 bases between the germline ends. Germline lookup yields CDR1 MNHNS and CDR2 SASEGT. This CDR3 is 16 amino acids long. The CDR3 spells CASSAQSRNPRDGYTF. For the CDR3, the DNA is TGTGCCAGCAGTGCGCAATCGAGGAACCCTCGGGATGGCTACACCTTC.

The chain joins TRBV2 to TRBJ2-1; TRBD1 matches 8 bases. This CDR3 is built from 15 residues. CDR1 is SNHLY and CDR2 is FYNNEI in the germline V gene. The junction had 7 bases not matched to a gene; V was cut back by 7 bases and J by 2 bases. CDR3 sequence reads: CASKELDRAYNEQFF. CDR3 nucleotides: TGTGCCAGCAAAGAACTGGACAGGGCCTACAATGAGCAGTTCTTC.

The V call is TRBV6-6, the J call TRBJ1-1; TRBD1 matches at 8 bases. Germline trimming cut 5 bases from V and 4 bases from J; bases unmatched to any gene: 6. The germline V gene encodes CDR1 MNHNY and CDR2 SVGAGI (reference sequence). CDR3 length: 14 residues. CDR3 sequence: CASSVNRGVTEAFF. CDR3 nucleotides: TGTGCCAGCAGTGTAAACAGGGGGGTCACTGAAGCTTTCTTT.

This clone has a handful of counts. The V gene is TRBV24-1, the J gene TRBJ2-5; 7 bases line up with TRBD2. The CDR3 runs to 13 residues. With V trimmed by 9 bases and J by 4 bases, 7 bases remained unmatched. CDR1 and CDR2 (germline): KGHDR, SFDVKD. This chain's CDR3 is CATSTGEGETQYF. The DNA for the CDR3 is TGTGCCACCTCGACCGGGGAGGGAGAGACCCAGTACTTC.

This chain connects TRBV2 to TRBJ2-1; TRBD1 matches 11 bases. V dropped 7 bases and J dropped 8; count of bases not matched to a gene: 4. The CDR3 sequence is 13 residues long. Germline values: CDR1 SNHLY, CDR2 FYNNEI. The CDR3 loop reads CASTRTGGDEQFF. CDR3 DNA sequence: TGTGCCAGCACCAGGACAGGGGGCGATGAGCAGTTCTTC.

This sequence joins TRBV6-5 and TRBJ2-2; 9 bases are a match to TRBD1. V trimming: 11 bases; J trimming: 1 base; junction bases outside the gene matches: 8. The CDR3 is 15 amino acids. Germline CDR1 and CDR2: MNHEY and SVGAGI. CDR3 nucleotide sequence: TGTGCCGCGAGGACAGGGGCTTTGAACACCGGGGAGCTGTTTTTT. This sequence encodes CAARTGALNTGELFF.

This chain connects TRBV5-6 to TRBJ2-7, with TRBD1 matching 8 bases. CDR1 and CDR2 (germline): SGHDT, YYEEEE. V was pared by 0 bases and J by 0 bases, with 2 bases of the junction left unmatched. The CDR3 sequence is 15 residues long. CDR3 coding DNA: TGTGCCAGCAGCTTGGCGGGACAGGCCTCCTACGAGCAGTACTTC. It encodes CASSLAGQASYEQYF.

The rearrangement joins TRBV18 to TRBJ2-7, with 7 bases that match TRBD2. V dropped 3 bases and J dropped 5; count of bases not matched to a gene: 7. The CDR3 has 14 amino acids. Germline V gives CDR1 KGHSH, CDR2 LQKENI. The DNA of the CDR3 is TGTGCCAGCTCACCCCCGGGACTACCCCACGAGCAGTACTTC. This translates into CASSPPGLPHEQYF.

V gene TRBV6-1 combines with J gene TRBJ1-5; no clear D gene. Germline V gene lookup returns CDR1 MNHNS and CDR2 SASEGT. The CDR3 sequence is 15 residues long. V was pared by 3 bases and J by 2 bases, with 11 bases between. CDR3 in amino acids: CASSDRKKGNQPQHF. The CDR3 coding sequence is TGTGCCAGCAGTGACAGGAAAAAAGGCAATCAGCCCCAGCATTTT.

This chain connects TRBV19 to TRBJ1-1; tentative D call: TRBD1 (5 bases). Trimming shortened V by 9 bases and J by 4 bases, and 15 bases separated the two germline ends. Germline V lookup: CDR1 LNHDA, CDR2 SQIVND (reference sequence). The CDR3 consists of 13 residues. CDR3 DNA: TGTGCCAGCCAAGACAGTCCCCGCACTGAAGCTTTCTTT. Its protein product is CASQDSPRTEAFF. Filled out from reference TRBV19 and TRBJ1-1, the complete variable domain reads DGGITQSPKYLFRKEGQNVTLSCEQNLNHDAMYWYRQDPGQGLRLIYYSQIVNDFQKGDIAEGYSVSREKKESFPLTVTSAQKNPTAFYLCASQDSPRTEAFFGQGTRLTVV.

The chain employs TRBV3-1 (or the pseudogene TRBV3-2) and TRBJ2-5; D perhaps matches TRBD1 (6 bases). This CDR3 comprises 13 residues. Germline V gene data show CDR1 as LGHDT and CDR2 as YNNKEL (reference sequence). V was cut by 3 bases and J by 4 bases, with 9 bases left in between. The CDR3 spells CASSQGAAETQYF. CDR3 in DNA: TGTGCCAGCAGCCAGGGGGCGGCAGAGACCCAGTACTTC.

V gene TRBV6-2 or TRBV6-3 combines with J gene TRBJ2-4, with TRBD1 matching 7 bases. The CDR3 is made up of 15 amino acids. Germline V gene lookup returns CDR1 MNHEY and CDR2 SVGEGT. J gave up 4 bases and V 3 bases, and 6 bases lay outside the gene matches. The CDR3 loop is CASSYIEGAKNIQYF. For the CDR3, the DNA is TGTGCCAGCAGTTATATCGAGGGGGCGAAAAACATTCAGTACTTC.

The chain links TRBV7-9 to TRBJ2-3, with 7 positions matching TRBD1. The CDR3 has 16 residues. Germline CDR1 SEHNR, CDR2 FQNEAQ (reference sequence). V dropped 5 bases and J dropped 3; count of bases not matched to a gene: 11. The CDR3 spells CASSIDRALLTDTQYF. The CDR3 coding sequence is TGTGCCAGCAGCATAGACAGGGCCCTATTAACAGATACGCAGTATTTT.

This chain links TRBV3-1 (or the pseudogene TRBV3-2) with TRBJ2-1, with 8 bases aligning to TRBD1. Germline V lookup: CDR1 LGHDT, CDR2 YNNKEL (reference sequence). CDR3 length: 15 residues. V trimming: 0 bases; J trimming: 4 bases; junction bases outside the gene matches: 2. CDR3 bases: TGTGCCAGCAGCCAAGACAGGGGGCCATACAATGAGCAGTTCTTC. Translated: CASSQDRGPYNEQFF.

The J gene is TRBJ1-1, the V gene TRBV18, with 7 bases fitting TRBD1. The length of the CDR3 is 16 residues. Germline V lookup: CDR1 KGHSH, CDR2 LQKENI. V trimming: 6 bases; J trimming: 7 bases; junction bases outside the gene matches: 17. The CDR3 DNA reads as TGTGCCAGCTCCCCAACCCACGACAGGGCCGGGGGTGAAGCTTTCTTT. This encodes CASSPTHDRAGGEAFF.

The gene calls are TRBV18 and TRBJ1-4; no clear D gene. V lost 4 bases and J 13 bases, leaving 13 bases between the germline ends. This CDR3 has 12 residues. CDR1 KGHSH and CDR2 LQKENI come from the germline V gene. CDR3 protein: CASSLGRDRLFF. CDR3 sequence (DNA): TGTGCCAGCTCACTCGGACGGGATAGACTGTTTTTT.

The chain has TRBV24-1 and TRBJ2-1, with D perhaps TRBD1 (7 bases). Germline V gene data show CDR1 as KGHDR and CDR2 as SFDVKD. Trimming shortened V by 7 bases and J by 0 bases, and 12 bases separated the two germline ends. The length of the CDR3 is 15 residues. The CDR3: CATSRGVSSYNEQFF. CDR3 bases: TGTGCCACCAGCAGGGGGGTTAGCTCCTACAATGAGCAGTTCTTC.

This clone was seen more than once but under ten times. This chain uses TRBV30 with TRBJ2-7; D call uncertain. The CDR3 loop spans 11 amino acids. Looked up from germline, CDR1 is GTSNPN and CDR2 is SVGIG (reference sequence). V gave up 2 bases and J gave up 3 bases, with 5 bases separating them. The CDR3 nucleotides are TGTGCCTGGAGTTCCAACTACGAGCAGTACTTC. The encoded protein is CAWSSNYEQYF.

The chain's CDR3 is CASSLDSYGYTF. The CDR3 nucleotides read TGCGCCAGCAGCTTGGACAGCTATGGCTACACCTTC. The gene calls are TRBV5-1 and TRBJ1-2; D is undetermined. The CDR3 extends over 12 amino acids. V gave up 0 bases and J gave up 4 bases, with 4 bases separating them. Germline CDR1 SGHRS, CDR2 YFSETQ. Complete variable domain (other parts from reference TRBV5-1 and TRBJ1-2): KAGVTQTPRYLIKTRGQQVTLSCSPISGHRSVSWYQQTPGQGLQFLFEYFSETQRNKGNFPGRFSGRQFSNSRSEMNVSTLELGDSALYLCASSLDSYGYTFGSGTRLTVV.

The chain links TRBV7-9 to TRBJ1-4, with D hard to call. Looked up from germline, CDR1 is SEHNR and CDR2 is FQNEAQ (reference sequence). The CDR3 consists of 15 residues. Trimming left V 5 bases short and J 0 bases short, with 10 bases between. CDR3 bases: TGTGCCAGCAGCCAACGGGGTTCAACTAATGAAAAACTGTTTTTT. Protein: CASSQRGSTNEKLFF.

This clone appeared once. V usage is TRBV5-8 and J usage is TRBJ1-2; D remains ambiguous. The V end was cut by 3 bases, the J end by 6 bases, with 6 bases between. Germline CDR1 SGHTS, CDR2 YDEGEE. This CDR3 contains 11 residues. The CDR3 spells CASSSGNGYTF. For the CDR3, the DNA is TGTGCCAGCAGCTCGGGAAATGGCTACACCTTC.

This clone was seen a single time. The chain employs TRBV7-2 and TRBJ2-7; unclear D gene. CDR1 and CDR2 (germline): SGHTA, FQGNSA. This CDR3 comprises 13 residues. V shed 1 base and J shed 4 bases, with 8 bases lying between them. The CDR3 nucleotides are TGTGCCAGCAGCTTAGGGAGAGGATACGAGCAGTACTTC. It translates to CASSLGRGYEQYF. Full variable domain (rest looked up from reference TRBV7-2 and TRBJ2-7): GAGVSQSPSNKVTEKGKDVELRCDPISGHTALYWYRQSLGQGLEFLIYFQGNSAPDKSGLPSDRFSAERTGGSVSTLTIQRTQQEDSAVYLCASSLGRGYEQYFGPGTRLTVT.

The gene calls are TRBV29-1 and TRBJ1-1; TRBD1 aligns across 8 bases. V dropped 3 bases and J dropped 3; count of bases not matched to a gene: 6. CDR3 size: 14 residues. Germline loops: CDR1 SQVTM, CDR2 ANQGSEA. The CDR3 protein is CSVEGGTGDTEAFF. In DNA, the CDR3 is TGCAGCGTTGAGGGGGGGACAGGAGACACTGAAGCTTTCTTT.

The genes are TRBV5-8 and TRBJ2-7; no reliable D call. CDR1 and CDR2 from the germline V gene are SGHTS and YDEGEE. This CDR3 contains 12 residues. Trimming removed 2 bases from V and 4 bases from J, with 7 bases in between. CDR3: CASSFERYEQYF. The DNA of the CDR3 is TGTGCCAGCAGCTTCGAGAGATACGAGCAGTACTTC.

The rearrangement uses TRBV11-1 and TRBJ2-7, with TRBD2 as a possible D gene (6 bases). The CDR3 sequence is 13 residues long. Deletions cut 1 base from V and 6 bases from J, with 10 bases between. Germline V gives CDR1 SGHAT, CDR2 FQDESV (reference sequence). The CDR3 DNA follows: TGTGCCAGCAGCTTAGGCGGGAAAGGCGAGCAGTACTTC. Protein sequence: CASSLGGKGEQYF.

This clone was seen a single time. The chain joins TRBV10-3 to TRBJ1-2; D possibly corresponds to TRBD1 (5 bases). This CDR3 contains 15 residues. The V and J ends lost 0 bases and 1 base respectively, with 9 bases between them. Germline V gene lookup returns CDR1 ENHRY and CDR2 SYGVKD. The CDR3 protein is CAISESAGNNYGYTF. The CDR3 DNA follows: TGTGCCATCAGTGAGTCAGCAGGGAATAACTATGGCTACACCTTC.

The chain links TRBV5-1 to TRBJ1-3, with D maybe TRBD1 (5 bases). V was clipped by 4 bases and J by 3 bases, with 17 bases between them. CDR1 and CDR2 from the germline V gene are SGHRS and YFSETQ. The CDR3 runs 16 residues. CDR3 residues: CASSLSPDSFGNTIYF. The CDR3 DNA is TGCGCCAGCAGCCTCTCTCCCGACAGCTTTGGAAACACCATATATTTT.